The rows below give T cell receptor beta chains drawn from one sample of a study of cytomegalovirus exposure and HLA in healthy donors. Using immunoSEQ multiplex PCR, the repertoire was profiled, and TCRdb retains in-frame clones only, with some absent. The sample records about 140,000 clones, around 85% being singletons. The sequenced sample was PBMCs. Every receptor here comes from a female donor in good health and CMV-seronegative. The CDR3 runs from the conserved cysteine through the conserved F or W. A D gene is named only where the DNA matches it firmly. Rows may omit the clone size; those that give it use once, few, many or a size class.

NA	TRBJ2-7	TRBV28	TRBD1	TGTGCCAGCAGTTTCACAGGGGCCGAGCAGTACTTC	CASSFTGAEQYF
NA	TRBJ1-2	TRBV2	NA	TGTGCCAGCAGTATATCCTATGGCTACACCTTC	CASSISYGYTF
NA	TRBJ2-7	TRBV6-6	TRBD2	TGTGCCAGCACCCTTCTCCGGGAGGTACCCTACGAGCAGTACTTC	CASTLLREVPYEQYF
NA	TRBJ1-3	TRBV6-6	TRBD1	TGTGCCAGCACCGCGACAGGGACGGCGTACACCATATATTTT	CASTATGTAYTIYF
NA	TRBJ2-7	TRBV10-2	TRBD2	TGCGCCAGCAGCGCCGTGGGGGCGGGAGGGCCTTACGAGCAGTACTTC	CASSAVGAGGPYEQYF
NA	TRBJ1-4	TRBV6-1	TRBD1	TGTGCCAGCAGTGAGACAGGGACTAATGAAAAACTGTTTTTT	CASSETGTNEKLFF
NA	TRBJ1-4	TRBV5-4	TRBD1	TGTGCCAGCAGCTTGGGGGGGACAGGGGCGCATGAACTGTTTTTT	CASSLGGTGAHELFF
NA	TRBJ1-4	TRBV4-1	NA	TGCGCCAGCAGCCAAGATAGGAGGTATAATGAAAAACTGTTTTTT	CASSQDRRYNEKLFF
NA	TRBJ2-7	TRBV5-1	NA	TGCGCCAGCAGCCCACTTACTTATTCCTACGAGCAGTACTTC	CASSPLTYSYEQYF
NA	TRBJ1-2	TRBV23-1	TRBD1	TGCGCCAGCAGTTTTCGACAGGGGTTAACTAACTATGGCTACACCTTC	CASSFRQGLTNYGYTF
NA	TRBJ2-7	TRBV27	NA	TGTGCCAGCAGTTTAGCGGCGTCCTACGAGCAGTACTTC	CASSLAASYEQYF
NA	TRBJ1-1	TRBV7-9	NA	TGTGCCAGCAGCTTGGGCAGCTTCGAAGCTTTCTTT	CASSLGSFEAFF
NA	TRBJ2-7	TRBV6-5	TRBD2	TGTGCCAGCAGTCCGGGACTAGCCGACGAGCAGTACTTC	CASSPGLADEQYF
NA	TRBJ2-3	TRBV28	TRBD2	TGTGCCAGCAGTTTACGGACTAGTAAAGATACGCAGTATTTT	CASSLRTSKDTQYF
NA	TRBJ1-1	TRBV27	NA	TGTGCCAGCTGTCTAGACAGGAACACTGAAGCTTTCTTT	CASCLDRNTEAFF
NA	TRBJ2-1	TRBV6-5	NA	TGTGCCAGCAGTTACGGGGGGGGCTGGGATGAGCAGTTCTTC	CASSYGGGWDEQFF
NA	TRBJ1-5	TRBV2	NA	TGTGCCAGCAGTGATGGACAGACTTTCCGCAATTTT	CASSDGQTFRNF
NA	TRBJ2-3	TRBV7-2	TRBD2	TGTGCCAGCAGCTTGTTAAAAGCGGGAGGGACAGATACGCAGTATTTT	CASSLLKAGGTDTQYF
NA	TRBJ2-7	TRBV5-1	TRBD2	TGCGCCAGCAGCGCCGGGACTAGCGGGAGGGCCCGTTACGAGCAGTACTTC	CASSAGTSGRARYEQYF
few	TRBJ1-1	TRBV30	NA	TGTGCCTGGAACTTAGGAGGGAACACTGAAGCTTTCTTT	CAWNLGGNTEAFF
NA	TRBJ2-7	TRBV5-1	NA	TGCGCCAGCAGCTTGAGCAGGGTTTATGGCGACGAGCAGTACTTC	CASSLSRVYGDEQYF
NA	TRBJ2-4	TRBV25-1	NA	TGTGCCAGCAGTGAATGGCGGGAAAACATTCAGTACTTC	CASSEWRENIQYF
NA	TRBJ2-1	TRBV5-6	TRBD2	TGTGCCAGCAGCTTGGCGTGGACTAGCGATGAGCAGTTCTTC	CASSLAWTSDEQFF
few	TRBJ2-7	TRBV6-1	NA	TGTGCCAGCAGTGGGTCGAGCTACGAGCAGTACTTC	CASSGSSYEQYF